The 21 T cell receptor beta chains reported below all come from one sample, sequenced in a study of early T cells in non-severe SARS-CoV-2 infection. One entry per CDR3 protein, called by TCRdb with MiXCR from the 5' RACE reads. The sample records some 81,000 distinct CDR3 sequences, more than 7.5% being singletons. Sequenced input: whole blood. The origin of the receptors is an adult who was a healthcare worker with PCR-confirmed SARS-CoV-2 infection or an uninfected control (not recorded which).

In its sample, this clonotype was seen a few times. The chain combines TRBV4-2 with TRBJ1-1; D not certain. Between the trimmed V and J ends, which lost 5 bases and 11 bases, there was a span of 15 bases. This CDR3 has 12 residues. The V gene's germline CDR1 is LGHNA and CDR2 YNFKEQ. The CDR3 protein is CASSVVGSTAFF. The CDR3 nucleotides read TGTGCCAGCAGCGTCGTAGGAAGTACGGCTTTCTTT.

Many counts were recorded for this clonotype. The chain combines TRBV6-1 with TRBJ2-7, with 12 bases fitting TRBD2. The germline gives CDR1 MNHNS, CDR2 SASEGT. The V gene end was trimmed by 10 bases and the J gene end by 6 bases; junction bases not matched to a gene: 7. CDR3 length equals 13 residues. CDR3 loop: CATQPLAGGEQYF. The CDR3 DNA reads TGTGCCACCCAACCACTAGCGGGAGGCGAGCAGTACTTC.

This clonotype was observed many times. The junction shows a germline mismatch at one end, possibly a read error. The chain employs TRBV5-1 and TRBJ2-6, with 12 positions matching TRBD2. Germline V lookup: CDR1 SGHRS, CDR2 YFSETQ. This CDR3 is built from 17 residues. CDR3 loop: CASSTSPLAGGANVLIF. CDR3 nucleotides: TGCGCCAGCAGCACCTCCCCCCTAGCGGGGGGGGCCAACGTCCTGATTTTC.

The sample holds many counts of this clonotype. The chain uses TRBV11-2 and TRBJ1-2, with D unresolved. The CDR3 has 12 amino acids. V lost 5 bases to trimming and J lost 5 bases, with 9 bases between them. Germline V lookup: CDR1 SGHAT, CDR2 FQNNGV. The CDR3 region has the DNA TGTGCCAGCAGCCAGGACGGGTATGGCTACACCTTC. Amino acids: CASSQDGYGYTF.

This clonotype was seen a handful of times. The V call is TRBV6-5, the J call TRBJ2-1; D might be TRBD2 (5 bases). Germline V CDR1 and CDR2: MNHEY, SVGAGI. V was shortened by 6 bases and J by 6 bases, with 18 bases between the two germline ends. The CDR3 spans 15 residues. CDR3 sequence (DNA): TGTGCCAGCAGCTTGACTACCACCAACACCAATGAGCAGTTCTTC. This codes for CASSLTTTNTNEQFF.

This clonotype appeared once. V usage is TRBV6-2 or TRBV6-3 and J usage is TRBJ2-7, with TRBD2 as a possible D gene (5 bases). V was clipped by 7 bases and J by 7 bases, with 14 bases between them. This CDR3 is built from 12 residues. Germline CDR1 MNHEY, CDR2 SVGEGT. CDR3: CASKDPPGEQYF. The CDR3 bases are TGTGCCAGCAAAGATCCCCCGGGGGAGCAGTACTTC.

The sample holds one count of this clonotype. This may come from a read error, since a much larger clone is one base off. The CDR3 sequence is CASRASGRSYEQYF. CDR3 nucleotides: TGTGCCAGCAGAGCTAGCGGGAGATCCTACGAGCAGTACTTC. The rearrangement joins TRBV12-3 or TRBV12-4 to TRBJ2-7; 10 positions match TRBD2. Germline trimming cut 6 bases from V and 1 base from J; bases unmatched to any gene: 3. The CDR3 runs 14 residues.

In this sample, this clonotype turned up many times. The CDR3 reads CASRFPGHPNTEAFF. In nucleotides, the CDR3 is TGTGCCAGCAGGTTTCCGGGACATCCGAACACTGAAGCTTTCTTT. This sequence joins TRBV28 and TRBJ1-1; D is perhaps TRBD1 (6 bases). V dropped 6 bases and J dropped 1 base, with 15 bases sitting between them. The CDR3 spans 15 residues. The germline V gene has CDR1 MDHEN and CDR2 SYDVKM.

V usage is TRBV7-9 and J usage is TRBJ2-1, with 13 bases fitting TRBD2. The CDR3 totals 16 residues. Trimming took 4 bases from V and 7 from J; bases not matched to a gene: 7. The germline V gene has CDR1 SEHNR and CDR2 FQNEAQ (reference sequence). In DNA form, the CDR3 reads TGTGCCAGCAGCTCGACACTAGCGGGAGGGCCAAATGAGCAGTTCTTC. It specifies CASSSTLAGGPNEQFF.

The table lists this clonotype with a few counts. The gene calls are TRBV5-1 and TRBJ2-3; possible D gene TRBD2, 6 bases. Trimming pared 4 bases from V and 0 bases from J, leaving 12 bases between. The germline V gene encodes CDR1 SGHRS and CDR2 YFSETQ. The CDR3 sequence is 15 residues long. Written as DNA, the CDR3 is TGCGCCAGCAGCCGTAGCGGTCCTAGCACAGATACGCAGTATTTT. Residues: CASSRSGPSTDTQYF.

This clonotype appeared many times. The chain uses TRBV5-1 and TRBJ2-5; D possibly corresponds to TRBD1 (6 bases). Germline assignment: CDR1 SGHRS and CDR2 YFSETQ. V was pared by 4 bases and J by 5 bases, with 15 bases between. The CDR3 is made up of 14 amino acids. In nucleotides, the CDR3 is TGCGCCAGCAGCGATACAGGGACGGAGGAGACCCAGTACTTC. Encoded protein: CASSDTGTEETQYF.

This clonotype was observed at least ten times. The V call is TRBV28, the J call TRBJ2-4, with D tentatively TRBD2 (6 bases). The length of the CDR3 is 16 residues. The V end was cut by 7 bases, the J end by 3 bases, with 19 bases between. From germline, CDR1 is MDHEN and CDR2 SYDVKM. The CDR3 DNA reads TGTGCCAGCAACATAGCGGAGGAGCGGGTCAAAAACATTCAGTACTTC. It yields the protein CASNIAEERVKNIQYF.

This clonotype was found many times. The CDR3 DNA sequence: TGCAGTGCTAGAGGCCTTAGTATCCATGAGCAGTTCTTC. This gives the protein CSARGLSIHEQFF. The genes are TRBV20-1 and TRBJ2-1; D is unclear. Germline V CDR1 and CDR2: DFQATT, SNEGSKA (reference sequence). The ends were cut back, 1 base at V and 8 bases at J, with 12 bases in the middle. The CDR3 is 13 amino acids.

The V gene is TRBV4-2, the J gene TRBJ2-7, with 7 positions matching TRBD2. The V gene's germline CDR1 is LGHNA and CDR2 YNFKEQ. Trimming took 0 bases from V and 2 from J; bases not matched to a gene: 10. CDR3 length: 17 amino acids. CDR3 nucleotides: TGTGCCAGCAGCCAAGATGGGGCTAGCGGAGGACCCTACGAGCAGTACTTC. Amino acids: CASSQDGASGGPYEQYF.

This clonotype was picked up many times. V gene TRBV6-1 combines with J gene TRBJ1-2, with a weak D call TRBD1 (5 bases). CDR1 and CDR2 from the germline V gene are MNHNS and SASEGT. The CDR3 is made up of 15 amino acids. Trimming stripped 5 bases from V and 4 bases from J, with 17 bases between. The CDR3 nucleotides are TGTGCCAGCAGTAAACAGGACCAGGCCCTCTATGGCTACACCTTC. Encoded protein: CASSKQDQALYGYTF.

The sample holds a few counts of this clonotype. V and J are TRBV5-1 and TRBJ2-1; 14 positions match TRBD2. The CDR3 extends over 16 amino acids. The V and J ends lost 4 bases and 6 bases, in that order; junction bases with no gene match: 6. Germline V lookup: CDR1 SGHRS, CDR2 YFSETQ. The chain's CDR3 is CASSLGLAGGINEQFF. CDR3 coding DNA: TGCGCCAGCAGCCTAGGACTAGCGGGAGGTATCAATGAGCAGTTCTTC.

This clonotype was recorded many times. The V and J genes are TRBV5-4 and TRBJ2-1; 9 bases map to TRBD2. Germline CDR1 is SGHNT and CDR2 is YYREEE (reference sequence). CDR3 size: 16 residues. The V segment lost 0 bases and the J segment 4 bases; nucleotides outside the gene matches: 5. The CDR3 bases are TGTGCCAGCAGCTTGGTCTCGGCGGGAGGGTACAATGAGCAGTTCTTC. This codes for CASSLVSAGGYNEQFF. Drawing the rest from reference TRBV5-4 and TRBJ2-1, the complete variable domain is ETGVTQSPTHLIKTRGQQVTLRCSSQSGHNTVSWYQQALGQGPQFIFQYYREEENGRGNFPPRFSGLQFPNYSSELNVNALELDDSALYLCASSLVSAGGYNEQFFGPGTRLTVL.

In this sample, this clonotype turned up many times. The rearrangement joins TRBV27 to TRBJ2-2; TRBD2 matches 13 bases. The CDR3 totals 14 residues. The ends lost 10 bases at V and 4 bases at J; junction bases unmatched: 3. Germline-derived CDR1 and CDR2 are MNHEY and SMNVEV (reference sequence). CDR3 in DNA: TGTGCCACCGGACTAGCGGGAGCCACCGGGGAGCTGTTTTTT. Amino acids: CATGLAGATGELFF.

At least ten counts were recorded for this clonotype. The V gene is TRBV20-1, the J gene TRBJ2-5, with 9 bases that match TRBD1. Germline V CDR1 and CDR2: DFQATT, SNEGSKA (reference sequence). With V trimmed by 3 bases and J by 5 bases, 7 bases remained unmatched. This CDR3 is 14 amino acids long. The CDR3 bases are TGCAGTGCTAGTCACAGGGGGCACTCGGAGACCCAGTACTTC. Protein sequence: CSASHRGHSETQYF.

A few counts support this clonotype. This CDR3 is CASSQDIRRPKNIQYF. In DNA, the CDR3 is TGTGCCAGCAGCCAGGACATACGGAGGCCCAAAAACATTCAGTACTTC. The gene calls are TRBV7-7 and TRBJ2-4, with D possibly called TRBD1 or TRBD2 (5 bases each). Trimming removed 5 bases at V and 2 bases at J, with 16 bases between. From germline, CDR1 is SSHAT and CDR2 FNYEAQ (reference sequence). CDR3 length equals 16 residues.

In this sample, this clonotype turned up many times. This rearrangement joins TRBV28 to TRBJ2-2; the D is unclear. The CDR3 is 12 amino acids. Germline V gene lookup returns CDR1 MDHEN and CDR2 SYDVKM. With 3 bases removed from V and 7 bases from J, the gap between germline ends came to 6 bases. DNA of the CDR3: TGTGCCAGCAGTTTCGAGGTCGGGGAGCTGTTTTTT. Protein: CASSFEVGELFF.